The 23 T cell receptor beta chains reported below all come from one sample, sequenced in a study of CD8 T cells in ankylosing spondylitis. TCRdb re-derived calls from the 5' RACE reads in MiXCR, one entry per CDR3 protein. Of 220,000 or so distinct CDR3 sequences in the sample, about 11% were seen once. Specimen: blood, either unsorted or a sorted T cell fraction (not recorded which). Every receptor here comes from a male donor with ankylosing spondylitis or in good health (not recorded which).

This clonotype was counted between two and nine times. The CDR3 loop reads CSATGANYGYTF. The CDR3, as DNA: TGCAGTGCCACCGGAGCTAACTATGGCTACACCTTC. The gene calls are TRBV20-1 and TRBJ1-2; no clear D. Per the germline V gene, CDR1 is DFQATT and CDR2 is SNEGSKA (reference sequence). The CDR3 sequence is 12 residues long. V dropped 6 bases and J dropped 0 bases, with 8 bases sitting between them.

This clonotype was seen many times. The chain couples TRBV20-1 to TRBJ2-1; D gene unclear. V was trimmed by 6 bases and J by 7 bases, leaving 10 bases between them. From germline, CDR1 is DFQATT and CDR2 SNEGSKA (reference sequence). The CDR3 extends over 11 amino acids. CDR3: CSAGLQNEQFF. The CDR3 DNA reads TGCAGTGCCGGTCTGCAGAATGAGCAGTTCTTC.

The rearrangement links TRBV7-9 to TRBJ1-2; D perhaps matches TRBD1 (6 bases). Trimming removed 5 bases from V and 1 base from J, with 20 bases in between. CDR1 and CDR2 (germline): SEHNR, FQNEAQ (reference sequence). This CDR3 comprises 17 residues. CDR3 bases: TGTGCCAGCAGCCGAGAACAGGGCGCCAGGAGTAACTATGGCTACACCTTC. It codes for CASSREQGARSNYGYTF.

The chain uses TRBV20-1 and TRBJ2-3; 9 nucleotides agree with TRBD1. The V and J ends lost 3 bases and 3 bases, in that order; junction bases with no gene match: 4. The CDR3 sequence is 14 residues long. CDR1 is DFQATT, CDR2 SNEGSKA, per germline (reference sequence). The CDR3, as DNA: TGCAGTGCTAGGTCTGACAGGGGGACAGATACGCAGTATTTT. Protein product: CSARSDRGTDTQYF.

The chain uses TRBV3-1 and TRBJ1-4; D unresolved. CDR1 is LGHDT, CDR2 YNNKEL, per germline (reference sequence). V gave up 0 bases and J gave up 8 bases, with 13 bases separating them. The CDR3 contains 15 residues. The CDR3 here is CASSQDPMPGEKLFF. As DNA, the CDR3 is TGTGCCAGCAGCCAAGATCCTATGCCTGGAGAAAAACTGTTTTTT.

The chain links TRBV5-1 to TRBJ2-7; the match to TRBD1 covers 10 bases. The CDR3 has 17 residues. Germline CDR1 is SGHRS and CDR2 is YFSETQ. The V and J ends lost 8 bases and 5 bases, in that order; junction bases with no gene match: 19. The CDR3 region has the DNA TGCGCCAGTACAATAGGGCTTAGACAGGGGGCGCGGAACGAGCAGTACTTC. Its protein product is CASTIGLRQGARNEQYF.

In the case of this clonotype: A much larger clonotype is one base distant, so this may be a read error. This rearrangement joins TRBV3-1 to TRBJ2-3; 11 bases map to TRBD2. Looked up from germline, CDR1 is LGHDT and CDR2 is YNNKEL (reference sequence). CDR3 length: 16 residues. This CDR3 reads CASSRVAGGRPDMQYF. DNA for the CDR3: TGTGCCAGCAGCCGAGTAGCGGGGGGGCGGCCAGATATGCAGTATTTT.

This clonotype was observed many times. The CDR3 region is CASSQLQGAGETQYF. CDR3 bases: TGTGCCAGCAGTCAATTACAGGGGGCAGGAGAGACCCAGTACTTC. The rearrangement joins TRBV7-2 to TRBJ2-5; TRBD1 matches at 9 bases. The germline V gene has CDR1 SGHTA and CDR2 FQGNSA. The ends lost 6 bases at V and 4 bases at J; junction bases unmatched: 9. CDR3 length equals 15 residues.

This clonotype was seen at least ten times. The V gene is TRBV5-1, the J gene TRBJ2-1; D call uncertain. With 1 base removed from V and 5 bases from J, the gap between germline ends came to 10 bases. Looked up from germline, CDR1 is SGHRS and CDR2 is YFSETQ. This CDR3 comprises 14 residues. The CDR3 spells CASSLYIRHNEQFF. The CDR3, as DNA: TGCGCCAGCAGCTTGTATATTCGACACAATGAGCAGTTCTTC.

In this sample, this clonotype turned up a few times. The junction does not match germline at one end; this may be a read error. This rearrangement joins TRBV28 to TRBJ1-2, with D perhaps matching TRBD1 (6 bases). Germline-derived CDR1 and CDR2 are MDHEN and SYDVKM. This CDR3 is 13 amino acids long. The CDR3 bases are TGTGCCAGCAGACGGACAGAGAACTATGGCGACACCTTC. It translates to CASRRTENYGDTF.

This clonotype showed up many times. V gene TRBV30 combines with J gene TRBJ1-2, with 9 bases fitting TRBD1. The CDR3 is made up of 15 amino acids. CDR1 is GTSNPN and CDR2 is SVGIG in the germline V gene (reference sequence). Germline trimming cut 2 bases from V and 5 bases from J; bases unmatched to any gene: 9. The CDR3 DNA is TGTGCCTGGAGTCCTTTGACAGGGGGATTTTATGGCTACACCTTC. Protein sequence: CAWSPLTGGFYGYTF.

This clonotype was found many times. The chain carries TRBV20-1 and TRBJ1-4, with TRBD1 as a possible D gene (6 bases). In germline, CDR1 is DFQATT, CDR2 SNEGSKA (reference sequence). The CDR3 is 13 residues long. V lost 5 bases to trimming and J lost 6 bases, with 13 bases between them. CDR3 coding DNA: TGCAGTGCTGAAGGGGGGGGGGATGAAAAACTGTTTTTT. Its translation: CSAEGGGDEKLFF.

The V and J genes are TRBV6-1 and TRBJ1-5; D is ambiguous. From germline, CDR1 is MNHNS and CDR2 SASEGT. The CDR3 has 13 residues. The V end was cut by 6 bases, the J end by 4 bases, with 10 bases between. The CDR3 DNA reads as TGTGCCAGCAGGGGAAGCCCGAATCAGCCCCAGCATTTT. Amino acids: CASRGSPNQPQHF.

This clonotype was counted ten times or more. This sequence joins TRBV10-3 and TRBJ2-2, with D hard to call. The CDR3 sequence is 15 residues long. Germline loops: CDR1 ENHRY, CDR2 SYGVKD. V shed 0 bases and J shed 1 base, with 6 bases lying between them. CDR3 sequence (DNA): TGTGCCATCAGTGAGTCGGGGAAGAACACCGGGGAGCTGTTTTTT. This encodes CAISESGKNTGELFF.

On this clonotype itself: The CDR3 does not end in the conserved phenylalanine or tryptophan, so this is likely a read error. The chain uses TRBV3-1 and TRBJ2-3; either TRBD1 or TRBD2 may fit D (5 bases each). The CDR3 consists of 18 residues. Trimming shortened V by 2 bases and J by 6 bases, and 24 bases separated the two germline ends. The germline CDR1 and CDR2 sequences are LGHDT and YNNKEL (reference sequence). CDR3 coding DNA: TGTGCCAGCAGCCAAACCCCCCTGAGTGGGGGTATCCGGGATACGCAGTATATT. Its translation is CASSQTPLSGGIRDTQYI.

This clonotype was detected many times. CDR3 residues: CASSQGFGYTF. CDR3 coding DNA: TGTGCCAGCAGCCAAGGTTTTGGCTACACCTTC. The chain uses TRBV3-1 and TRBJ1-2; D gene ambiguous. The germline V gene has CDR1 LGHDT and CDR2 YNNKEL (reference sequence). V shed 1 base and J shed 7 bases, with 4 bases lying between them. This CDR3 is 11 amino acids long.

The chain uses TRBV18 and TRBJ1-1, with unresolved D. Per the germline V gene, CDR1 is KGHSH and CDR2 is LQKENI. The ends were cut back, 3 bases at V and 0 bases at J, with 8 bases in the middle. The CDR3 runs 14 residues. The CDR3 spells CASSPSSMNTEAFF. CDR3 DNA: TGTGCCAGCTCACCTAGCAGTATGAACACTGAAGCTTTCTTT. Together with reference TRBV18 and TRBJ1-1, the CDR3 gives the full variable domain: NAGVMQNPRHLVRRRGQEARLRCSPMKGHSHVYWYRQLPEEGLKFMVYLQKENIIDESGMPKERFSAEFPKEGPSILRIQQVVRGDSAAYFCASSPSSMNTEAFFGQGTRLTVV.

This clonotype was counted a few times. The chain has TRBV11-2 and TRBJ2-1, with TRBD2 as a possible D gene (5 bases). This CDR3 spans 15 amino acids. Germline V CDR1 and CDR2: SGHAT, FQNNGV. V was pared by 5 bases and J by 0 bases, with 11 bases between. CDR3 sequence (DNA): TGTGCCAGCAGCATTAGCGAGAGCTCCTACAATGAGCAGTTCTTC. Translated: CASSISESSYNEQFF.

This clonotype appeared many times. V is TRBV5-1 and J is TRBJ1-2; possible D gene TRBD1, 5 bases. The CDR3 spans 15 residues. Germline V lookup: CDR1 SGHRS, CDR2 YFSETQ. Trimming cost V 4 bases and J 2 bases, with 15 bases left between them. The CDR3 coding sequence is TGCGCCAGCAGCCCTACCTCAGGGAGCAACTATGGCTACACCTTC. Its protein is CASSPTSGSNYGYTF.

This clonotype was counted many times. The V and J genes are TRBV5-1 and TRBJ1-5; unclear D gene. V was pared by 4 bases and J by 8 bases, with 7 bases between. This CDR3 region has 11 residues. Germline lookup yields CDR1 SGHRS and CDR2 YFSETQ. DNA for the CDR3: TGCGCCAGCAGCGCGGACGAGCCCCAGCATTTT. This encodes CASSADEPQHF.

This clonotype has ten or more counts. CDR3 nucleotide sequence: TGTGCCAGCAGGATGGTAAAAGGACATGGCTACACCTTC. Protein product: CASRMVKGHGYTF. The chain uses TRBV5-6 and TRBJ1-2; D not certain. Trimming pared 5 bases from V and 6 bases from J, leaving 14 bases between. The CDR3 consists of 13 residues. Germline V lookup: CDR1 SGHDT, CDR2 YYEEEE.

The chain links TRBV3-1 to TRBJ2-5; TRBD2 aligns across 9 bases. V shed 0 bases and J 5 bases; nucleotides not matched to a gene: 7. CDR1 and CDR2 (germline): LGHDT, YNNKEL (reference sequence). The CDR3 consists of 16 residues. The CDR3 DNA follows: TGTGCCAGCAGCCAAGAGGCACTAGCGGGCTGGGAGACCCAGTACTTC. Translated: CASSQEALAGWETQYF.

In its sample, this clonotype was seen many times. The CDR3 DNA is TGCAGCGTTGAAGATCGGCAGGGGAATTCTGGAAACACCATATATTTT. It translates to CSVEDRQGNSGNTIYF. The chain carries TRBV29-1 and TRBJ1-3; tentative D call: TRBD1 (6 bases). There are 16 residues in the CDR3. Germline V lookup: CDR1 SQVTM, CDR2 ANQGSEA. V was trimmed by 0 bases and J by 1 base, leaving 13 bases between them.